This T cell receptor beta chain was recorded in a study of siplizumab effects on memory and regulatory T cells. The CDR3 extends over 13 amino acids. CDR1 is SGHTA and CDR2 is FQGTGA in the germline V gene. V was clipped by 3 bases and J by 4 bases, with 9 bases between them. Whole-study findings and limits: Naive T cells seemed more diverse than memory cells; they also seemed major alloresponse contributors. Suppressive capability of dividing Tregs from siplizumab cultures went unverified.

About 91,000 TCR templates were measured in each sample. Sequencing was performed with immunoSEQ multiplex PCR; in TCRdb, only in-frame clones are kept and a portion is missing. The table records 75,000 to 100,000 clones, around 94% of them present only once. Points on this clone: Its antigen remains unknown.

The J gene is TRBJ1-1, the V gene TRBV7-3; D is uncertain. The sample consisted of non-Treg CD4+ T cells sorted from blood. The receptor was derived from a human donor in good health. The CDR3 nucleotides are TGTGCCAGCAGCTTGACTCGGGTCACTGAAGCTTTCTTT. Protein product: CASSLTRVTEAFF.